The 26 T cell receptor beta chains below come from one sample, sequenced in a study of T cells in women clearing cervical HPV infection. Profiled with immunoSEQ multiplex PCR; TCRdb holds only in-frame clones, not every one. The sample has 34,000 or so clones. Source material: blood buffy coat. These TCRs come from a woman aged 18 to 75 with a cervical HPV16 infection that either progressed to CIN3+ or cleared (not recorded which).

Details on this clone: The CDR3 end is not reached by the read, which stops 3 residues before it; the germline J gene fills it in. The rearrangement links TRBV7-2 to TRBJ2-3; a weak D match, TRBD2 (5 bases). Germline loops: CDR1 SGHTA, CDR2 FQGNSA. The CDR3 is made up of 13 amino acids. This CDR3 is CASSLDSFGPQYF. CDR3 bases read: TGTGCCAGCAGCTTGGACTCCTTTGGGCCG.

A word on this clone: Sequencing ends 3 residues short of the CDR3 end; the germline J gene provides the rest. The V call is TRBV18, the J call TRBJ1-2, with D uncertain. The CDR3 length is 17 residues. CDR1 and CDR2 from the germline V gene are KGHSH and LQKENI. The CDR3 sequence: CASSTRILAANSYDYTF. CDR3 DNA, as far as it was read: TGTGCCAGCTCAACACGTATACTAGCGGCTAACTCCTACGAC.

About this clone: The read falls 3 residues short of the CDR3 end, and the missing part is taken from the germline J gene. The genes are TRBV20-1 and TRBJ2-5; TRBD2 matches at 16 bases. CDR3 length: 19 amino acids. Per germline, CDR1 DFQATT and CDR2 SNEGSKA (reference sequence). Unmatched junction bases numbered 11, after V lost 0 bases and J lost 4 bases. This chain's CDR3 is CSARDKGLAGGWRRETQYF. The sequenced CDR3 bases are TGCAGTGCTAGAGATAAGGGACTAGCGGGGGGGTGGCGTCGAGAGACC.

Comments on this clone: The CDR3 is cut off 3 residues early in the read; its end comes from the germline J gene. V usage is TRBV7-9 and J usage is TRBJ1-1; no firm D call. The CDR3 is made up of 11 amino acids. Per the germline V gene, CDR1 is SEHNR and CDR2 is FQNEAQ (reference sequence). The CDR3 bases that were read are TGTGCCAGCAGCTTAGATCTCGGA. Protein sequence: CASSLDLG. The whole CDR3 protein reads CASSLDLGAFF.

On this clone itself: Sequencing ends 3 residues short of the CDR3 end; the germline J gene provides the rest. The identical CDR3 is also encoded by other nucleotide sequences in the sample. The chain is built from TRBV18 and TRBJ2-1; 10 nucleotides line up with TRBD1. V shed 6 bases and J 8 bases; nucleotides not matched to a gene: 13. The germline V gene encodes CDR1 KGHSH and CDR2 LQKENI. CDR3 length: 16 residues. The CDR3 sequence is CASSLPPGQGSDEQFF. CDR3 DNA, as far as it was read: TGTGCCAGCTCCCTCCCTCCGGGACAGGGGAGCGATGAG.

Of note for this clone: The CDR3 goes on 3 residues after the read ends, and that part is filled in from the germline J gene. J is TRBJ1-2 and V is TRBV19; 9 bases map to TRBD1. CDR1 is LNHDA, CDR2 SQIVND, per germline (reference sequence). The CDR3 spans 14 residues. The trim removed 4 bases at V and 2 bases at J, leaving 2 bases unmatched. Here the CDR3 reads CASSRQGDNYGYTF. The CDR3 DNA, read in part, is TGTGCCAGTAGTAGACAGGGGGACAACTATGGC.

On this clone itself: The sequence runs out 3 residues before the end of the CDR3; the remainder is reconstructed from the germline J gene. The chain has TRBV7-9 and TRBJ1-1; tentative D call: TRBD1 (5 bases). The CDR3 is 14 residues long. Germline-derived CDR1 and CDR2 are SEHNR and FQNEAQ (reference sequence). V lost 7 bases, J lost 2 bases, and 14 bases lay in between. The CDR3 DNA, read in part, is TGTGCCAGCATCCCACTAAGGGGCAACACTGAA. Its protein is CASIPLRGNTE. The full CDR3 sequence reads CASIPLRGNTEAFF. The full variable domain, with the rest looked up from reference TRBV7-9 and TRBJ1-1, is DTGVSQNPRHKITKRGQNVTFRCDPISEHNRLYWYRQTLGQGPEFLTYFQNEAQLEKSRLLSDRFSAERPKGSFSTLEIQRTEQGDSAMYLCASIPLRGNTEAFFGQGTRLTVV.

About this clone: The read terminates 3 residues ahead of where the CDR3 ends, so the germline J gene completes it. The V call is TRBV5-1, the J call TRBJ2-1; D is ambiguous. The CDR3 is 13 residues long. The V and J ends lost 3 bases and 5 bases respectively, with 9 bases between them. CDR1 and CDR2 from the germline V gene are SGHRS and YFSETQ. The sequenced part of the CDR3 DNA is TGCGCCAGCAGCTCCCTCGTAGACAATGAG. It translates to CASSSLVDNE. The complete CDR3 protein is CASSSLVDNEQFF.

CDR3: CSASQTGGGGYTF. CDR3 DNA, as far as it was read: TGCAGTGCCTCCCAGACAGGGGGCGGCGGC. The chain has TRBV20-1 and TRBJ1-2; 10 bases line up with TRBD1. The read ends 3 residues before the CDR3 terminus; that terminus is restored from the germline J gene. The V gene's germline CDR1 is DFQATT and CDR2 SNEGSKA (reference sequence). This CDR3 has 13 residues.

As for this clone: The read ends 3 residues early relative to the CDR3; the germline J gene fills the gap. The J gene is TRBJ1-1, the V gene TRBV20-1; 8 bases agree with TRBD1. The CDR3 is 16 amino acids. The germline V gene encodes CDR1 DFQATT and CDR2 SNEGSKA (reference sequence). The V gene end was trimmed by 3 bases and the J gene end by 3 bases; junction bases not matched to a gene: 12. The CDR3 loop is CSASVRTRGRDTEAFF. The covered CDR3 bases are TGCAGTGCTAGTGTGAGAACCAGGGGGCGAGACACTGAA.

Worth noting for this clone: Read data end 3 residues before the CDR3 end; the end is taken from the germline J gene. J is TRBJ1-5 and V is TRBV7-9; TRBD1 agrees at 7 bases. The V segment lost 5 bases and the J segment 9 bases; nucleotides outside the gene matches: 10. This CDR3 contains 14 residues. Germline V CDR1 and CDR2: SEHNR, FQNEAQ (reference sequence). CDR3 DNA, as far as it was read: TGTGCCAGCAGCGTTGGACAGGTACAAGCGCCC. The encoded protein is CASSVGQVQAP. The full CDR3 reads CASSVGQVQAPQHF.

For this clone: The read is 3 residues too short to cover the CDR3 end, so that end is filled in from the germline J gene. The rearrangement links TRBV11-3 to TRBJ1-2; the D gene is possibly TRBD1 (6 bases). The CDR3 runs 14 residues. The V and J ends lost 5 bases and 0 bases respectively, with 10 bases between them. Germline V gene lookup returns CDR1 SGHNT and CDR2 YENEEA. The CDR3 sequence: CASSPDSANYGYTF. The CDR3 DNA, read in part, is TGTGCCAGCAGCCCGGACAGCGCTAACTATGGC.

Remarks on this clone: The CDR3 goes on 3 residues after the read ends, and that part is filled in from the germline J gene. The chain combines TRBV11-2 with TRBJ2-2, with TRBD2 identical over 8 bases. The CDR3 has 15 amino acids. Germline V gene lookup returns CDR1 SGHAT and CDR2 FQNNGV. The CDR3 is CASIPGGAYTSPLFF. Incomplete CDR3 DNA: TGTGCCAGCATCCCCGGGGGGGCCTATACTTCACCG.

Comments on this clone: With the read ending 3 residues before the CDR3 end, the germline J gene is used to fill in that end. The gene calls are TRBV19 and TRBJ1-4; tentatively, D is TRBD1 (5 bases). Germline V gives CDR1 LNHDA, CDR2 SQIVND (reference sequence). There are 16 residues in the CDR3. The DNA read from the CDR3 is TGTGCCAGTAGTTCCCCTAGAGACTCTGGGGCCAACGTA. Protein: CASSSPRDSGANV. The whole CDR3 reads CASSSPRDSGANVLFF.

Concerning this clone itself: The observed sequence ends 3 residues before the CDR3 terminus, with the missing tail filled in from the germline J gene. Other DNA sequences of this sample code for an identical CDR3. The chain is built from TRBV18 and TRBJ2-1; D not resolved. This CDR3 contains 15 residues. Germline V CDR1 and CDR2: KGHSH, LQKENI. Between the trimmed V and J ends, which lost 2 bases and 2 bases, there was a span of 10 bases. The sequenced CDR3 bases are TGTGCCAGCTCACCATTGGGCATTACCTACAATGAG. This codes for CASSPLGITYNE. The CDR3 in full is CASSPLGITYNEQFF.

Remarks on this clone: The read gets to within 3 residues of the CDR3 end, and the germline J gene fills in the rest. The chain carries TRBV9 and TRBJ2-3; 11 nucleotides align to TRBD2. The V gene's germline CDR1 is SGDLS and CDR2 YYNGEE. The CDR3 covers 17 residues. J was trimmed by 2 bases and V by 2 bases; bases with no gene match: 7. This CDR3 is CASSVEGTSGYTDTQYF. The part of the CDR3 DNA that was read is TGTGCCAGCAGCGTCGAGGGGACTAGCGGTTACACAGATACG.

Concerning this clone: Read coverage stops 3 residues before the CDR3 terminus; the germline J gene supplies the remainder. The rearrangement joins TRBV29-1 to TRBJ1-1, with D possibly matching TRBD1 (6 bases). Trimming took off 5 bases at V and 0 bases at J, with 10 bases between the two ends. Germline lookup yields CDR1 SQVTM and CDR2 ANQGSEA. The CDR3 runs 13 residues. This CDR3 reads CSVRRGLNTEAFF. The sequenced part of the CDR3 DNA is TGCAGCGTTCGCAGGGGCCTGAACACTGAA.

The CDR3 reads CASSLGALSGNTIYF. The part of the CDR3 DNA that was read is TGTGCCAGCAGCTTAGGGGCCCTCTCTGGAAACACC. V and J are TRBV11-3 and TRBJ1-3; D is undetermined. The read gets to within 3 residues of the CDR3 end, and the germline J gene fills in the rest. Trimming stripped 1 base from V and 0 bases from J, with 7 bases between. Germline CDR1 SGHNT, CDR2 YENEEA. The CDR3 contains 15 residues.

Note on this clone: The read ends 3 residues early relative to the CDR3; the germline J gene fills the gap. The chain combines TRBV7-2 with TRBJ2-7; weak D call: TRBD2 (5 bases). The V and J ends lost 3 bases and 5 bases respectively, with 5 bases between them. Germline V gives CDR1 SGHTA, CDR2 FQGNSA. This CDR3 has 11 amino acids. CDR3 sequence reads: CASSFSDEQYF. The part of the CDR3 DNA that was read is TGTGCCAGCAGCTTTAGCGACGAG.

As regards this clone: The observed sequence ends 3 residues before the CDR3 terminus, with the missing tail filled in from the germline J gene. This chain joins TRBV20-1 and TRBJ2-1, with a weak D call TRBD2 (5 bases). CDR3 length equals 15 residues. V shed 1 base and J shed 6 bases, with 16 bases lying between them. CDR1 and CDR2 from the germline V gene are DFQATT and SNEGSKA (reference sequence). CDR3 loop: CSARGLDFQTNEQFF. CDR3 DNA (partial): TGCAGTGCTAGAGGCCTGGACTTCCAAACCAATGAG.

Worth noting for this clone: Read sequence stops 3 residues before the CDR3 end, and the germline J gene provides the missing end. This chain connects TRBV11-2 to TRBJ2-5, with TRBD2 as a possible D gene (5 bases). Per germline, CDR1 SGHAT and CDR2 FQNNGV. This CDR3 contains 11 residues. Trimming shortened V by 8 bases and J by 5 bases, and 9 bases separated the two germline ends. The CDR3 is CASGRGETQYF. CDR3 bases read: TGTGCCAGCGGGCGAGGGGAGACC.

As for this clone: The CDR3 goes on 3 residues after the read ends, and that part is filled in from the germline J gene. This sequence joins TRBV2 and TRBJ2-7; TRBD1 matches at 7 bases. Germline V gives CDR1 SNHLY, CDR2 FYNNEI. CDR3 length: 13 residues. V lost 7 bases and J lost 1; bases outside the gene matches: 4. The CDR3 bases that were read are TGTGCCAGCACGACAGGGAGTTCCTACGAG. This codes for CASTTGSSYE. The full CDR3 reads CASTTGSSYEQYF.

The CDR3 bases that were read are TGCAGTGCTAATAGCGGAACCTCCTACAATGAG. Its translation is CSANSGTSYNE. The complete CDR3 reads CSANSGTSYNEQFF. V is TRBV20-1 and J is TRBJ2-1, with D tentatively TRBD2 (6 bases). The read ends 3 residues early relative to the CDR3; the germline J gene fills the gap. Germline CDR1 reads DFQATT; CDR2 reads SNEGSKA (reference sequence). The V end was cut by 4 bases, the J end by 0 bases, with 10 bases between. This CDR3 has 14 residues.

A remark on this clone: The read is 3 residues too short to cover the CDR3 end, so that end is filled in from the germline J gene. J is TRBJ1-1 and V is TRBV11-3, with D perhaps TRBD1 (5 bases). Trimming removed 3 bases at V and 3 bases at J, with 11 bases between. The CDR3 is 14 residues long. The germline V gene encodes CDR1 SGHNT and CDR2 YENEEA. The covered CDR3 bases are TGTGCCAGCAGCTTTTATGAAGGGGACACTGAA. Protein sequence: CASSFYEGDTE. The whole CDR3 region reads CASSFYEGDTEAFF.

With respect to this clone: The read falls 3 residues short of the CDR3 end, and the missing part is taken from the germline J gene. The chain employs TRBV7-2 and TRBJ1-2, with D perhaps TRBD1 (6 bases). Germline CDR1 is SGHTA and CDR2 is FQGNSA. The CDR3 has 13 residues. The covered CDR3 bases are TGTGCCAGCAGCTTAAACAGGGTCTACGAC. Encoded protein: CASSLNRVYD. The CDR3 as a whole reads CASSLNRVYDYTF.

A remark on this clone: The CDR3 is cut off 3 residues early in the read; its end comes from the germline J gene. The J gene is TRBJ2-7, the V gene TRBV20-1, with 8 bases identical to TRBD2. The CDR3 spans 14 residues. V lost 3 bases, J lost 2 bases, and 6 bases stayed unmatched. Germline CDR1 is DFQATT and CDR2 is SNEGSKA (reference sequence). The CDR3 sequence: CSARRGDSTYEQYF. The CDR3 DNA, read in part, is TGCAGTGCTAGGCGGGGGGATTCTACCTACGAG.